This TCR beta chain was sequenced for a study of T cells in Graves' hyperthyroidism and ophthalmopathy. Study-wide results and limits: Before onset, by a median of approximately 6.8 months, the model predicted ophthalmopathy.

The CDR3 covers 15 residues. CDR1 and CDR2 (germline): SGHTA, FQGNSA. V dropped 6 bases and J dropped 6; count of bases not matched to a gene: 13. This clonotype was observed a handful of times. What it binds is unknown. What was amplified from RNA transcripts were TCR beta CDR3 regions. First-round RT-PCR targeting the TCR CDR3 was performed with the HTBI primer set. Each CDR3 protein is one row after TCRdb ran MiXCR on the multiplex PCR reads. The data hold under 350,000 distinct CDR3 sequences, with 13% observed a single time. The origin of this receptor is a woman younger than 45 with Graves' hyperthyroidism that later progressed to Graves' ophthalmopathy. The sample was blood. The chain links TRBV7-2 to TRBJ2-7; 8 nucleotides match TRBD2. The CDR3 protein is CASRAPGLDHGEQYF. The DNA of the CDR3 is TGTGCCAGCAGGGCGCCGGGACTAGACCATGGCGAGCAGTACTTC.